These 20 T cell receptor beta chains share one sample of origin, sequenced in a study of early T cells in non-severe SARS-CoV-2 infection. In TCRdb, the 5' RACE reads were re-called with MiXCR into one record per CDR3 protein. The table records about 77,000 distinct CDR3 sequences, around 17% of them present only once. The specimen sequenced was whole blood. The source of these receptors is an adult who was a healthcare worker with PCR-confirmed SARS-CoV-2 infection or an uninfected control (not recorded which).

A few counts support this clonotype. The chain recombines TRBV2 with TRBJ1-2; 7 bases agree with TRBD1. CDR1 SNHLY and CDR2 FYNNEI come from the germline V gene. V was pared by 0 bases and J by 5 bases, with 9 bases of the junction left unmatched. The CDR3 contains 16 residues. The CDR3 reads CASSEARQGGIYGYTF. CDR3 DNA: TGTGCCAGCAGTGAAGCGAGGCAGGGGGGCATTTATGGCTACACCTTC.

This clonotype came up a few times. The germline gene is not matched at one end of the junction; a read error may be the cause. The chain is built from TRBV7-3 and TRBJ1-1, with no clear D. The CDR3 runs to 14 residues. Per the germline V gene, CDR1 is SGHTA and CDR2 is FQGTGA. The CDR3 region is CASSLTGLSTEAFF. Here the CDR3 DNA reads TGTGCCAGCAGCTTAACTGGTTTGAGCACTGAAGCCTTCTTT.

The chain uses TRBV29-1 and TRBJ2-5; D call uncertain. Trimming pared 8 bases from V and 5 bases from J, leaving 15 bases between. The germline V gene has CDR1 SQVTM and CDR2 ANQGSEA. The CDR3 sequence is 12 residues long. For the CDR3, the DNA is TGCAGCACCGCGCAGAATCTGGAGACCCAGTACTTC. It yields the protein CSTAQNLETQYF.

This clonotype was recorded a few times. The chain links TRBV30 to TRBJ2-2; possible D gene TRBD1, 6 bases. The CDR3 extends over 16 amino acids. Between the trimmed V and J ends, which lost 3 bases and 5 bases, there was a span of 19 bases. Germline lookup yields CDR1 GTSNPN and CDR2 SVGIG (reference sequence). The CDR3 spells CAWRAAQGWRTGELFF. The CDR3 coding sequence is TGTGCCTGGAGGGCCGCACAGGGATGGAGGACCGGGGAGCTGTTTTTT.

Only a few counts were recorded for this clonotype. The chain links TRBV13 to TRBJ2-3; possible D gene TRBD1, 6 bases. This CDR3 region has 13 residues. V was shortened by 3 bases and J by 6 bases, with 10 bases between the two germline ends. Germline V gives CDR1 PRHDT, CDR2 FYEKMQ (reference sequence). The CDR3 DNA reads TGTGCCAGCAGCTTGCAGGGGCAGGATACGCAGTATTTT. This translates into CASSLQGQDTQYF.

The table lists this clonotype with a few counts. This rearrangement joins TRBV19 to TRBJ1-2; D is unresolved. Per the germline V gene, CDR1 is LNHDA and CDR2 is SQIVND (reference sequence). The V and J ends lost 1 base and 6 bases respectively, with 15 bases between them. This CDR3 has 15 residues. CDR3 nucleotides: TGTGCCAGTAGTATAGCCCCTGGGCGGGCGAATGGCTACACCTTC. As protein: CASSIAPGRANGYTF.

The gene calls are TRBV5-4 and TRBJ2-7, with 7 bases identical to TRBD2. Germline assignment: CDR1 SGHNT and CDR2 YYREEE (reference sequence). The junction had 2 bases not matched to a gene; V was cut back by 3 bases and J by 5 bases. This CDR3 comprises 12 residues. CDR3 amino acids: CASSWGGDEQYF. The CDR3 DNA is TGTGCCAGCAGCTGGGGGGGGGACGAGCAGTACTTC.

The chain couples TRBV5-1 to TRBJ1-2; no clear D. Germline-derived CDR1 and CDR2 are SGHRS and YFSETQ. The CDR3 is 14 amino acids. The ends were cut back, 0 bases at V and 8 bases at J, with 14 bases in the middle. The CDR3 loop reads CASSLEGQLGGYTF. The CDR3 coding sequence is TGCGCCAGCAGCTTGGAGGGCCAGCTGGGCGGCTACACCTTC.

The chain carries TRBV11-2 and TRBJ2-5; D assignment may be TRBD1 or TRBD2 (5 bases each). The CDR3 length is 15 residues. CDR1 and CDR2 from the germline V gene are SGHAT and FQNNGV. V lost 5 bases and J lost 0, with 13 bases in between. The CDR3 is CASSIGTAYQETQYF. The DNA for the CDR3 is TGTGCCAGCAGCATTGGGACGGCGTACCAAGAGACCCAGTACTTC. Variable domain in full (rest from reference TRBV11-2 and TRBJ2-5): EAGVAQSPRYKIIEKRQSVAFWCNPISGHATLYWYQQILGQGPKLLIQFQNNGVVDDSQLPKDRFSAERLKGVDSTLKIQPAKLEDSAVYLCASSIGTAYQETQYFGPGTRLLVL.

Regarding this clonotype: A much larger clone differs from this one at a single base, so this may be a read error. The V gene is TRBV20-1, the J gene TRBJ2-7; D is undetermined. Per the germline V gene, CDR1 is DFQATT and CDR2 is SNEGSKA (reference sequence). The CDR3 length is 10 residues. Between the trimmed V and J ends, which lost 6 bases and 6 bases, there was a span of 9 bases. The CDR3 bases are TGCAGTGCCATGTTCTCCGAGCAGTACTTC. Translation gives CSAMFSEQYF.

This chain joins TRBV11-2 and TRBJ2-5; D ambiguous. CDR1 and CDR2 from the germline V gene are SGHAT and FQNNGV. V lost 0 bases, J lost 3 bases, and 5 bases lay in between. This CDR3 region has 13 residues. The CDR3 region has the DNA TGTGCCAGCAGCTTAGAACCCGAAGAGACCCAGTACTTC. This codes for CASSLEPEETQYF.

In its sample, this clonotype was seen many times. The rearrangement joins TRBV5-1 to TRBJ2-3, with 7 bases aligning to TRBD2. Germline CDR1 reads SGHRS; CDR2 reads YFSETQ. The CDR3 has 14 amino acids. Trimming removed 2 bases from V and 1 base from J; junction bases left unmatched: 1. The CDR3 region has the DNA TGCGCCAGCAGCTTCAGCGGGGGCACAGATACGCAGTATTTT. It specifies CASSFSGGTDTQYF.

This clonotype has a count of ten or more. The rearrangement joins TRBV11-2 to TRBJ1-1, with TRBD1 identical over 7 bases. There are 19 residues in the CDR3. CDR1 SGHAT and CDR2 FQNNGV come from the germline V gene. V gave up 7 bases and J gave up 1 base; unmatched junction bases: 21. CDR3 protein: CASTLGMDRFLGKNTEAFF. As DNA, the CDR3 is TGTGCCAGCACGCTCGGGATGGACAGGTTCCTGGGGAAGAACACTGAAGCTTTCTTT.

The chain joins TRBV10-1 to TRBJ2-1; D gene uncertain. V dropped 4 bases and J dropped 8 bases, with 9 bases sitting between them. The length of the CDR3 is 12 residues. CDR1 WNHNN and CDR2 SYGVQD come from the germline V gene (reference sequence). The CDR3 here is CASSGASYEQFF. The CDR3 DNA is TGCGCCAGCAGTGGGGCGAGTTATGAGCAGTTCTTC.

There are many counts of this clonotype. DNA for the CDR3: TGTGCCAGCAGACCTGACAGGGCCAGAGCTGAAGCTTTCTTT. It encodes CASRPDRARAEAFF. The chain joins TRBV6-5 to TRBJ1-1; 7 bases are shared with TRBD1. V gave up 6 bases and J gave up 6 bases; unmatched junction bases: 10. This CDR3 has 14 amino acids. The germline CDR1 and CDR2 sequences are MNHEY and SVGAGI.

Only a few counts were recorded for this clonotype. The chain joins TRBV11-2 to TRBJ2-7, with 7 bases matching TRBD1. With 4 bases clipped from V and 6 bases from J, the junction kept 12 bases outside the gene matches. Per germline, CDR1 SGHAT and CDR2 FQNNGV. The length of the CDR3 is 15 residues. The CDR3 is CASSSFSTGVGEQYF. The CDR3 DNA follows: TGTGCCAGCAGCTCTTTCTCCACAGGGGTGGGCGAGCAGTACTTC.

The genes are TRBV19 and TRBJ2-7; 9 nucleotides match TRBD1. V was pared by 6 bases and J by 3 bases, with 12 bases of the junction left unmatched. Germline assignment: CDR1 LNHDA and CDR2 SQIVND (reference sequence). This CDR3 comprises 16 residues. CDR3 nucleotide sequence: TGTGCCAGTAGCAATCCTAGACAGGGGGGATGCTACGAGCAGTACTTC. Protein product: CASSNPRQGGCYEQYF.

A few counts support this clonotype. The V call is TRBV6-2 or TRBV6-3, the J call TRBJ2-1; TRBD1 is a possible D gene (5 bases). There are 14 residues in the CDR3. The germline CDR1 and CDR2 sequences are MNHEY and SVGEGT. Deletions cut 2 bases from V and 4 bases from J, with 9 bases between. CDR3 sequence (DNA): TGTGCCAGCAGTTACGTTAGACAGTACAATGAGCAGTTCTTC. Translating it yields CASSYVRQYNEQFF.

With respect to this clonotype: The germline gene is not matched at one end of the junction; a read error may be the cause. The chain recombines TRBV4-2 with TRBJ2-7; 11 bases are shared with TRBD2. The CDR3 is 20 amino acids. Germline V CDR1 and CDR2: LGHNA, YNFKEQ. The CDR3 coding sequence is TGTACCAGCAGCCAAGCTTTTGCTAGCGGGGGGCACCTAAGCTCCTACGAGCAGTACTTC. This sequence encodes CTSSQAFASGGHLSSYEQYF.

This chain uses TRBV7-6 with TRBJ2-7; D is unresolved. The CDR3 has 14 amino acids. Germline V CDR1 and CDR2: SGHVS, FNYEAQ. Trimming cost V 7 bases and J 2 bases, with 15 bases left between them. As DNA, the CDR3 is TGTGCCAGCACCCTGAGACCGGGTCCCTACGAGCAGTACTTC. Its protein product is CASTLRPGPYEQYF.